Below, 7 T cell receptor beta chains from the same sample are listed, as sequenced in a study of T cells in Graves' hyperthyroidism and ophthalmopathy. There were TCR beta CDR3 regions amplified from RNA transcripts. First-round RT-PCR of the TCR CDR3 relied on the HTBI primer set. TCRdb fed the multiplex PCR reads into MiXCR, producing one record per CDR3 protein. The sample includes under 700,000 distinct CDR3 sequences, around 42% of them seen just once. Source material: peripheral blood or thyroid tissue (not recorded which). The receptors shown here come from a young woman with Graves' hyperthyroidism.

In this sample, this clonotype turned up many times. The gene calls are TRBV29-1 and TRBJ2-7, with TRBD2 matching 9 bases. The V and J ends lost 3 bases and 3 bases, in that order; junction bases with no gene match: 9. This CDR3 spans 15 amino acids. In germline, CDR1 is SQVTM, CDR2 ANQGSEA. The CDR3 sequence: CSVEGIGGRVYEQYF. The CDR3 DNA reads TGCAGCGTTGAGGGAATCGGCGGGAGGGTCTACGAGCAGTACTTC.

This clonotype was observed many times. The chain is built from TRBV29-1 and TRBJ1-1; 8 bases agree with TRBD1. V lost 0 bases and J lost 11; bases outside the gene matches: 5. Germline V lookup: CDR1 SQVTM, CDR2 ANQGSEA. The CDR3 covers 12 residues. The CDR3, as DNA: TGCAGCGTTGAAGACGAAGGACAGGGTGCTTTCTTT. This encodes CSVEDEGQGAFF. The full variable domain, rest sourced from reference TRBV29-1 and TRBJ1-1, is SAVISQKPSRDICQRGTSLTIQCQVDSQVTMMFWYRQQPGQSLTLIATANQGSEATYESGFVIDKFPISRPNLTFSTLTVSNMSPEDSSIYLCSVEDEGQGAFFGQGTRLTVV.

This clonotype occurred many times. The CDR3 DNA is TGTGCCAGCAGTTTAGCGCGTGGAGAAGAGACCCAGTACTTC. This encodes CASSLARGEETQYF. The chain carries TRBV12-3 or TRBV12-4 and TRBJ2-5; no reliable D call. Trimming shortened V by 0 bases and J by 3 bases, and 8 bases separated the two germline ends. The length of the CDR3 is 14 residues.

V and J are TRBV29-1 and TRBJ1-1, with TRBD1 matching 7 bases. Germline-derived CDR1 and CDR2 are SQVTM and ANQGSEA. CDR3 length: 13 residues. V lost 3 bases and J lost 1; bases outside the gene matches: 2. CDR3 coding DNA: TGCAGCGTTGAGACAGGGTCGAACACTGAAGCTTTCTTT. Its protein is CSVETGSNTEAFF.

This clonotype was detected only once. The CDR3 loop reads CARVPDANIQYF. As DNA, the CDR3 is TGTGCTAGAGTCCCGGACGCCAACATTCAGTACTTC. The V and J genes are TRBV7-6 and TRBJ2-4; D is uncertain. Germline values: CDR1 SGHVS, CDR2 FNYEAQ. The CDR3 length is 12 residues.

This clonotype was detected ten times or more. The genes are TRBV29-1 and TRBJ1-4; 7 nucleotides agree with TRBD1. V was clipped by 4 bases and J by 8 bases; unmatched bases: 13. Per germline, CDR1 SQVTM and CDR2 ANQGSEA. This CDR3 contains 15 residues. The CDR3 reads CSVAPSRQGGEKLFF. DNA of the CDR3: TGCAGCGTTGCACCTTCGCGACAGGGAGGGGAAAAACTGTTTTTT.

The sample holds a few counts of this clonotype. The rearrangement joins TRBV7-8 to TRBJ1-2; 7 bases line up with TRBD1. Unmatched junction bases numbered 16, after V lost 5 bases and J lost 7 bases. Germline loops: CDR1 SGHVS, CDR2 FQNEAQ. The CDR3 covers 16 residues. CDR3 protein: CASSLVGGVRVSGYTF. CDR3 sequence (DNA): TGTGCCAGCAGCCTAGTAGGGGGCGTACGTGTCAGTGGCTACACCTTC. Using reference TRBV7-8 and TRBJ1-2 for the parts outside the CDR3, the full variable domain is GAGVSQSPRYKVAKRGQDVALRCDPISGHVSLFWYQQALGQGPEFLTYFQNEAQLDKSGLPSDRFFAERPEGSVSTLKIQRTQQEDSAVYLCASSLVGGVRVSGYTFGSGTRLTVV.